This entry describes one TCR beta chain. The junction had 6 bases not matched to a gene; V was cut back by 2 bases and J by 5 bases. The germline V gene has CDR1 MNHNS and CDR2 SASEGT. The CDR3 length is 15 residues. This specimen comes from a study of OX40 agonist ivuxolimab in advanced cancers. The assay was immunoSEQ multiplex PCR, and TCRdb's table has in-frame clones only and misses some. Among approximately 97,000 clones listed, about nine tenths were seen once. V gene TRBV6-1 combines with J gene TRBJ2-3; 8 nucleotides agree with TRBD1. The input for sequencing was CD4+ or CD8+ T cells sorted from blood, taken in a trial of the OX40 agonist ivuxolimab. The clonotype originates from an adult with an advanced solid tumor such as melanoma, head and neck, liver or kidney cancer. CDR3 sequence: CASSEQGAEVDTQYF. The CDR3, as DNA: TGTGCCAGCAGTGAACAGGGGGCTGAGGTAGATACGCAGTATTTT.